The 32 T cell receptor beta chains below come from one sample, sequenced in a study of radiotherapy plus CTLA-4 blockade in lung cancer. Using immunoSEQ multiplex PCR, the repertoire was profiled, and TCRdb retains in-frame clones only, with some absent. The sample shows over 75,000 clones, 75% to 90% of them seen only once. The sample was peripheral blood, taken from a patient treated with radiotherapy plus ipilimumab. The receptor set was obtained from a human donor with non-small cell lung cancer who had stable disease on radiotherapy plus ipilimumab.

As regards this clone: Different DNA sequences within this sample yield the same CDR3. V is TRBV7-2 and J is TRBJ1-6; 11 bases line up with TRBD1. Germline CDR1 SGHTA, CDR2 FQGNSA. Unmatched junction bases numbered 12, after V lost 2 bases and J lost 6 bases. The CDR3 extends over 19 amino acids. The CDR3 nucleotides read TGTGCCAGCAGCTTAACCGGACAGGGGGCCGGCTCGGGTAATTCACCCCTCCACTTT. It codes for CASSLTGQGAGSGNSPLHF.

The chain uses TRBV7-3 and TRBJ2-3; the D is unclear. Trimming removed 3 bases from V and 4 bases from J, with 11 bases in between. CDR1 is SGHTA and CDR2 is FQGTGA in the germline V gene. The CDR3 totals 14 residues. The CDR3: CASSFRDPSDTQYF. The DNA of the CDR3 is TGTGCCAGCAGCTTCCGTGACCCCTCAGATACGCAGTATTTT.

The chain combines TRBV6-1 with TRBJ2-1; 14 bases map to TRBD2. This CDR3 has 15 amino acids. Germline V gene data show CDR1 as MNHNS and CDR2 as SASEGT. Trimming at V came to 11 bases and at J to 6 bases, leaving 9 bases not matched to a gene. CDR3 residues: CACSSGTSGSNEQFF. The CDR3 DNA reads TGTGCCTGCTCCTCCGGGACTAGCGGGAGCAATGAGCAGTTCTTC.

The rearrangement links TRBV5-1 to TRBJ2-5; 13 bases are shared with TRBD2. V dropped 4 bases and J dropped 5; count of bases not matched to a gene: 5. Germline V lookup: CDR1 SGHRS, CDR2 YFSETQ. The CDR3 has 15 amino acids. CDR3 in amino acids: CASSPRTSGGETQYF. CDR3 in DNA: TGCGCCAGCAGCCCCCGGACTAGCGGGGGTGAGACCCAGTACTTC.

The chain employs TRBV7-8 and TRBJ2-7, with 9 nucleotides matching TRBD1. Germline values: CDR1 SGHVS, CDR2 FQNEAQ. V shed 7 bases, J shed 5 bases, and the junction held 3 bases outside the gene matches. The CDR3 extends over 12 amino acids. The CDR3 spells CASTRTGDEQYF. The CDR3 DNA is TGTGCCAGCACCCGGACAGGGGACGAGCAGTACTTC.

CDR3: CASSLGGPGANVLTF. In nucleotides, the CDR3 is TGCGCCAGCAGCTTGGGGGGCCCTGGGGCCAACGTCCTGACTTTC. This chain connects TRBV5-1 to TRBJ2-6, with D tentatively TRBD1 (5 bases). The germline V gene has CDR1 SGHRS and CDR2 YFSETQ. This CDR3 spans 15 amino acids. V was clipped by 0 bases and J by 2 bases, with 6 bases between them.

The chain couples TRBV29-1 to TRBJ1-4; 7 nucleotides agree with TRBD1. Germline values: CDR1 SQVTM, CDR2 ANQGSEA. This CDR3 has 14 amino acids. Trimming removed 1 base from V and 8 bases from J; junction bases left unmatched: 7. CDR3: CSVEAARGREKLFF. The DNA of the CDR3 is TGCAGCGTTGAAGCGGCAAGGGGGCGGGAAAAACTGTTTTTT.

This clone was seen a few times. The chain couples TRBV10-3 to TRBJ2-1; 8 bases agree with TRBD1. CDR3 size: 15 residues. Germline V CDR1 and CDR2: ENHRY, SYGVKD. Trimming took 3 bases from V and 0 from J; bases not matched to a gene: 1. The CDR3 is CAISEGQGSYNEQFF. CDR3 in DNA: TGTGCCATCAGTGAAGGACAGGGCTCCTACAATGAGCAGTTCTTC.

The DNA of the CDR3 is TGTGCCAGTAGTATCCGCTCAGTTGGGGCTACTCACAATCAGCCCCAGCATTTT. As protein: CASSIRSVGATHNQPQHF. The chain uses TRBV19 and TRBJ1-5; tentatively, D is TRBD1 (5 bases). V lost 3 bases to trimming and J lost 3 bases, with 21 bases between them. Germline-derived CDR1 and CDR2 are LNHDA and SQIVND (reference sequence). There are 18 residues in the CDR3.

This clone was observed once. The V gene is TRBV19, the J gene TRBJ2-1; 11 bases line up with TRBD2. The V gene end was trimmed by 3 bases and the J gene end by 3 bases; junction bases not matched to a gene: 4. The CDR3 spans 16 residues. Germline-derived CDR1 and CDR2 are LNHDA and SQIVND (reference sequence). CDR3 nucleotide sequence: TGTGCCAGTAGTATTGGCCTAGCGGGAGGCTACAATGAGCAGTTCTTC. This gives the protein CASSIGLAGGYNEQFF.

CDR3 nucleotide sequence: TGTGCCAGCAGCGCGAGACAGGGTCGACACGAGCAGTACTTC. This codes for CASSARQGRHEQYF. V is TRBV9 and J is TRBJ2-7; 7 bases are shared with TRBD1. The trim removed 3 bases at V and 5 bases at J, leaving 8 bases unmatched. The length of the CDR3 is 14 residues. Germline CDR1 and CDR2: SGDLS and YYNGEE.

The rearrangement joins TRBV5-8 to TRBJ2-2; possibly TRBD1 or TRBD2 for D (5 bases each). Germline V gene lookup returns CDR1 SGHTS and CDR2 YDEGEE. The ends were cut back, 4 bases at V and 0 bases at J, with 13 bases in the middle. This CDR3 is built from 16 residues. The CDR3, as DNA: TGTGCCAGCAGCGGGGGACCTAAAACGAACACCGGGGAGCTGTTTTTT. It encodes CASSGGPKTNTGELFF.

The sample holds one count of this clone. The V call is TRBV2, the J call TRBJ2-5; 10 positions match TRBD1. V was clipped by 4 bases and J by 5 bases; unmatched bases: 4. This CDR3 region has 14 residues. From germline, CDR1 is SNHLY and CDR2 FYNNEI. The CDR3: CASSADRGGETQYF. CDR3 nucleotides: TGTGCCAGCAGTGCGGACAGGGGGGGCGAGACCCAGTACTTC.

The rearrangement joins TRBV7-2 to TRBJ2-2; D is ambiguous. The CDR3 runs 12 residues. Deletions cut 4 bases from V and 7 bases from J, with 7 bases between. Per the germline V gene, CDR1 is SGHTA and CDR2 is FQGNSA. The chain's CDR3 is CASSSRVGELFF. DNA for the CDR3: TGTGCCAGCAGCTCGAGAGTCGGGGAGCTGTTTTTT. Using reference TRBV7-2 and TRBJ2-2 for the parts outside the CDR3, the full variable domain is GAGVSQSPSNKVTEKGKDVELRCDPISGHTALYWYRQSLGQGLEFLIYFQGNSAPDKSGLPSDRFSAERTGGSVSTLTIQRTQQEDSAVYLCASSSRVGELFFGEGSRLTVL.

This clone was recorded only once. This chain connects TRBV2 to TRBJ1-1; no definite D call. V dropped 8 bases and J dropped 4 bases, with 11 bases sitting between them. CDR1 and CDR2 from the germline V gene are SNHLY and FYNNEI. This CDR3 is built from 12 residues. The chain's CDR3 is CASFGFGTEAFF. CDR3 coding DNA: TGTGCCAGCTTTGGGTTCGGCACTGAAGCTTTCTTT.

This CDR3 is CASSQGDSYNEQFF. The CDR3 DNA is TGCGCCAGCAGCCAAGGCGATTCCTACAATGAGCAGTTCTTC. The chain carries TRBV4-1 and TRBJ2-1; D gene uncertain. There are 14 residues in the CDR3. V gave up 1 base and J gave up 1 base, with 5 bases separating them. CDR1 is MGHRA and CDR2 is YSYEKL in the germline V gene.

The V gene is TRBV27, the J gene TRBJ2-1; 10 nucleotides line up with TRBD1. V trimming: 2 bases; J trimming: 8 bases; junction bases outside the gene matches: 12. This CDR3 has 17 residues. Germline CDR1 MNHEY, CDR2 SMNVEV (reference sequence). The CDR3 DNA follows: TGTGCCAGCAGTTTACAAGCAACGGGACAGGGGTTTGATGAGCAGTTCTTC. Its translation: CASSLQATGQGFDEQFF.

The chain carries TRBV28 and TRBJ1-1, with D perhaps matching TRBD1 (6 bases). Germline V CDR1 and CDR2: MDHEN, SYDVKM. The CDR3 consists of 14 residues. Trimming left V 2 bases short and J 10 bases short, with 17 bases between. The CDR3, as DNA: TGTGCCAGCAGTTTAGACGGGGGGGCTGTCTTAGCTTTCTTT. Amino acid sequence: CASSLDGGAVLAFF.

This chain links TRBV7-9 with TRBJ2-1, with D perhaps TRBD1 (6 bases). CDR1 is SEHNR, CDR2 FQNEAQ, per germline (reference sequence). CDR3 size: 15 residues. V was pared by 1 base and J by 5 bases, with 12 bases between. The CDR3 region has the DNA TGTGCCAGCAGCTTAGGAGACAGGTCACACAATGAGCAGTTCTTC. Its protein product is CASSLGDRSHNEQFF.

This chain links TRBV7-9 with TRBJ1-4; possibly TRBD1 for D (6 bases). In germline, CDR1 is SEHNR, CDR2 FQNEAQ (reference sequence). V was pared by 4 bases and J by 5 bases, with 14 bases between. The CDR3 extends over 15 amino acids. Here the CDR3 DNA reads TGTGCCAGCAGCTCCCCGGGACAAGTAAATGAAAAACTGTTTTTT. This encodes CASSSPGQVNEKLFF.

The chain recombines TRBV7-8 with TRBJ2-6; D is ambiguous. The CDR3 has 16 amino acids. V lost 0 bases, J lost 0 bases, and 6 bases lay in between. The germline gives CDR1 SGHVS, CDR2 FQNEAQ. CDR3 sequence reads: CASSLAELSGANVLTF. The CDR3 coding sequence is TGTGCCAGCAGCTTAGCCGAACTCTCTGGGGCCAACGTCCTGACTTTC.

This clone was counted a few times. CDR3 residues: CASSPSTDTQYF. The CDR3 coding sequence is TGTGCCAGCTCACCCAGCACAGATACGCAGTATTTT. The V and J genes are TRBV18 and TRBJ2-3, with D unclear. The length of the CDR3 is 12 residues. Per germline, CDR1 KGHSH and CDR2 LQKENI. V was clipped by 3 bases and J by 0 bases, with 1 base between them.

The genes are TRBV6-1 and TRBJ1-1; 8 nucleotides line up with TRBD1. The V gene end was trimmed by 4 bases and the J gene end by 1 base; junction bases not matched to a gene: 14. This CDR3 is 18 amino acids long. Germline V gene data show CDR1 as MNHNS and CDR2 as SASEGT. In nucleotides, the CDR3 is TGTGCCAGCAGTGTACTCCACACAGGGGGGAGATGGAACACTGAAGCTTTCTTT. It encodes CASSVLHTGGRWNTEAFF.

This rearrangement joins TRBV5-1 to TRBJ2-6; 8 nucleotides match TRBD2. The V gene's germline CDR1 is SGHRS and CDR2 YFSETQ. Germline trimming cut 0 bases from V and 0 bases from J; bases unmatched to any gene: 5. The CDR3 spans 18 residues. For the CDR3, the DNA is TGCGCCAGCAGCTTGGAGGTAGCGGGGTACTCTGGGGCCAACGTCCTGACTTTC. It translates to CASSLEVAGYSGANVLTF.

Concerning this clone: Other DNA sequences in the sample encode the same CDR3. The chain combines TRBV5-6 with TRBJ2-3, with 8 positions matching TRBD2. The CDR3 has 15 residues. J lost 6 bases, V lost 2 bases, and 8 bases had no gene match. CDR1 SGHDT and CDR2 YYEEEE come from the germline V gene. The CDR3 here is CASSLASGGADTQYF. DNA of the CDR3: TGTGCCAGCAGCTTAGCCAGCGGGGGAGCTGATACGCAGTATTTT.

The chain couples TRBV11-2 to TRBJ2-3; D is possibly TRBD1 (6 bases). CDR3 length: 16 amino acids. The ends were cut back, 6 bases at V and 1 base at J, with 17 bases in the middle. Germline V gene data show CDR1 as SGHAT and CDR2 as FQNNGV. CDR3 sequence (DNA): TGTGCCAGCAGGGAGTGGACAGTCTCCCGCACAGATACGCAGTATTTT. This translates into CASREWTVSRTDTQYF. The full variable domain, with the rest looked up from reference TRBV11-2 and TRBJ2-3, is EAGVAQSPRYKIIEKRQSVAFWCNPISGHATLYWYQQILGQGPKLLIQFQNNGVVDDSQLPKDRFSAERLKGVDSTLKIQPAKLEDSAVYLCASREWTVSRTDTQYFGPGTRLTVL.

The rearrangement joins TRBV18 to TRBJ2-5; 7 bases are shared with TRBD2. The CDR3 is 18 amino acids. With V trimmed by 3 bases and J by 2 bases, 15 bases remained unmatched. Germline CDR1 reads KGHSH; CDR2 reads LQKENI. This CDR3 is CASSPMSGSAGQQETQYF. The CDR3 coding sequence is TGTGCCAGCTCACCGATGTCGGGTTCAGCGGGGCAGCAAGAGACCCAGTACTTC.

This rearrangement joins TRBV30 to TRBJ2-5; D is ambiguous. Germline values: CDR1 GTSNPN, CDR2 SVGIG (reference sequence). Trimming pared 2 bases from V and 2 bases from J, leaving 9 bases between. The CDR3 is 13 amino acids. The DNA of the CDR3 is TGTGCCTGGAGTAGGGCAGGACAAGAGACCCAGTACTTC. It yields the protein CAWSRAGQETQYF.

This clone has just one count. The gene calls are TRBV9 and TRBJ2-4; D is undetermined. This CDR3 spans 13 amino acids. The V end lost 4 bases, the J end lost 2 bases, and 7 bases lay between the germline ends. CDR1 is SGDLS and CDR2 is YYNGEE in the germline V gene. The CDR3 DNA is TGTGCCAGCAGCCAGGAGTCCAAAAACATTCAGTACTTC. This sequence encodes CASSQESKNIQYF. The variable domain in full, with the rest retrieved from reference TRBV9 and TRBJ2-4, is DSGVTQTPKHLITATGQRVTLRCSPRSGDLSVYWYQQSLDQGLQFLIQYYNGEERAKGNILERFSAQQFPDLHSELNLSSLELGDSALYFCASSQESKNIQYFGAGTRLSVL.

This clone was counted a single time. The rearrangement links TRBV25-1 to TRBJ2-1; 7 bases are shared with TRBD1. With 0 bases clipped from V and 6 bases from J, the junction kept 11 bases outside the gene matches. In germline, CDR1 is MGHDK, CDR2 SYGVNS. The CDR3 consists of 17 residues. CDR3 residues: CASSEYKGTVNPNEQFF. DNA of the CDR3: TGTGCCAGCAGTGAATATAAAGGGACAGTCAACCCCAATGAGCAGTTCTTC.

The gene calls are TRBV5-1 and TRBJ1-2; no definite D call. Trimming cost V 0 bases and J 4 bases, with 13 bases left between them. CDR1 and CDR2 from the germline V gene are SGHRS and YFSETQ. The CDR3 is made up of 15 amino acids. DNA for the CDR3: TGCGCCAGCAGCTTGGATGGGGTGATAGCCTATGGCTACACCTTC. Translation: CASSLDGVIAYGYTF. Drawing the rest from reference TRBV5-1 and TRBJ1-2, the complete variable domain is KAGVTQTPRYLIKTRGQQVTLSCSPISGHRSVSWYQQTPGQGLQFLFEYFSETQRNKGNFPGRFSGRQFSNSRSEMNVSTLELGDSALYLCASSLDGVIAYGYTFGSGTRLTVV.

The V gene is TRBV5-8, the J gene TRBJ1-5, with 8 bases aligning to TRBD1. Per germline, CDR1 SGHTS and CDR2 YDEGEE. V lost 2 bases to trimming and J lost 0 bases; unmatched junction nucleotides: 4. The CDR3 runs to 16 residues. CDR3 protein: CASSFWTGNSNQPQHF. The CDR3 bases are TGTGCCAGCAGCTTTTGGACAGGGAATAGCAATCAGCCCCAGCATTTT.